Ten or more counts support the clone carrying this T cell receptor (beta chain). Its antigen is currently unknown. The entry originates in a study of early T cells in non-severe SARS-CoV-2 infection. Notes on the study in general: The study's VDJdb matching favored anti-spike CD8 responses and missed private and CD4 specificities.

TCRdb re-called the 5' RACE reads with MiXCR, one entry per CDR3 protein. The sample records under 60,000 distinct CDR3 sequences, around 5.6% being singletons. This CDR3 comprises 18 residues. Germline V gives CDR1 MNHNS, CDR2 SASEGT. V dropped 4 bases and J dropped 0; count of bases not matched to a gene: 13. The sequenced sample was whole blood. The receptor was derived from an adult who was a healthcare worker with PCR-confirmed SARS-CoV-2 infection or an uninfected control (not recorded which). The chain carries TRBV6-1 and TRBJ2-3, with 7 bases identical to TRBD2. The CDR3 spells CASSGTFSSGASTDTQYF. Here the CDR3 DNA reads TGTGCCAGCAGTGGCACTTTCTCTAGCGGAGCTAGCACAGATACGCAGTATTTT.